This T cell receptor (beta chain) was sequenced during a study of T cell repertoires in cytomegalovirus infection. Study-wide findings and caveats: Cumulative public TCR beta family frequency identified carriers of CMV plus the relevant HLA. HLA-C-restricted CMV clonotypes gave the most frequent clonotype in two of eight donors.

The V segment lost 4 bases and the J segment 4 bases; nucleotides outside the gene matches: 8. CDR3 length: 15 residues. Germline V lookup: CDR1 DFQATT, CDR2 SNEGSKA (reference sequence). MiXCR, run by TCRdb on the reads, gives a single entry per CDR3 protein. The sample contains about 46,000 distinct CDR3 sequences, 20% to 25% of which appear only once. About this clonotype: Antigen: not known.

The chain combines TRBV20-1 with TRBJ2-2; 8 bases map to TRBD2. The sequence derives from a human donor in good health (CMV status not recorded). Some clones in this sample may be carry-over from other donors' samples. Sequences were obtained from PBMCs, sequenced either directly or after in vitro stimulation (not recorded which). CDR3 sequence (DNA): TGCAGTGCTACGAAGCGGGAGTCGGGCACCGGGGAGCTGTTTTTT. This sequence encodes CSATKRESGTGELFF.